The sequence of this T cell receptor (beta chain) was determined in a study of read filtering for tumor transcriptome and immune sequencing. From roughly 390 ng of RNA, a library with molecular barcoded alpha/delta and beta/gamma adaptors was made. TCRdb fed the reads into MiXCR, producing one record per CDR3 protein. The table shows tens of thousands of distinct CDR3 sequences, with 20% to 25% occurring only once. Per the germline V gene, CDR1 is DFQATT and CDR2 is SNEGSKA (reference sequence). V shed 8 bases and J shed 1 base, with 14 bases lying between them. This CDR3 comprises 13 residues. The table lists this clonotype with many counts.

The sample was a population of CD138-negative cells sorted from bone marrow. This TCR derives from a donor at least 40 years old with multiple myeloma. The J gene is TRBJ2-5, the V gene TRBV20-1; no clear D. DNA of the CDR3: TGCAGTAACTTCGGACCCGTCCAAGAGACCCAGTACTTC. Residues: CSNFGPVQETQYF.